These 21 T cell receptor beta chains originate from one sample sequenced in a study of blood T cell repertoires in COVID-19. Some clones are missing from TCRdb's copy, which holds only in-frame ones; the method was immunoSEQ multiplex PCR. The sample has roughly 380,000 clones, over 75% seen once; the top ten hold roughly 3%. Sequencing used PBMCs or T cells enriched from blood (not recorded which). All receptors come from a young woman who had recovered from COVID-19.

The table lists this clone with a count of one. This chain connects TRBV5-1 to TRBJ2-7, with 7 bases matching TRBD2. CDR3 length: 14 residues. CDR1 and CDR2 from the germline V gene are SGHRS and YFSETQ. The trim removed 1 base at V and 0 bases at J, leaving 1 base unmatched. The CDR3 sequence is CASSLSGGSYEQYF. The CDR3 bases are TGCGCCAGCAGCTTGTCGGGAGGCTCCTACGAGCAGTACTTC.

This clone was found a few times. The rearrangement joins TRBV10-3 to TRBJ1-1; 8 nucleotides line up with TRBD1. There are 15 residues in the CDR3. V gave up 2 bases and J gave up 0 bases; unmatched junction bases: 2. Per the germline V gene, CDR1 is ENHRY and CDR2 is SYGVKD. CDR3 loop: CAISERTGMNTEAFF. The CDR3 coding sequence is TGTGCCATCAGTGAGAGGACAGGGATGAACACTGAAGCTTTCTTT.

The V and J genes are TRBV20-1 and TRBJ1-1; D ambiguous. CDR3 length: 10 amino acids. Germline CDR1 and CDR2: DFQATT and SNEGSKA (reference sequence). CDR3 amino acids: CRVTGGEAFF. As DNA, the CDR3 is TGCAGAGTAACGGGAGGAGAAGCTTTCTTT.

This chain joins TRBV27 and TRBJ2-2, with no clear D. The CDR3 covers 13 residues. Trimming removed 2 bases from V and 4 bases from J, with 5 bases in between. The germline V gene encodes CDR1 MNHEY and CDR2 SMNVEV (reference sequence). The DNA for the CDR3 is TGTGCCAGCAGTTTAGAGGTCACCGGGGAGCTGTTTTTT. It yields the protein CASSLEVTGELFF.

The chain links TRBV5-1 to TRBJ2-3; possible D gene TRBD1, 6 bases. The CDR3 is 16 amino acids. With 3 bases removed from V and 0 bases from J, the gap between germline ends came to 14 bases. The germline gives CDR1 SGHRS, CDR2 YFSETQ. In DNA form, the CDR3 reads TGCGCCAGCAGCTCCGGACAGTTTTCTAGCACAGATACGCAGTATTTT. Translation gives CASSSGQFSSTDTQYF.

The V call is TRBV11-2, the J call TRBJ1-3; possible D gene TRBD1, 6 bases. Trimming cost V 4 bases and J 1 base, with 11 bases left between them. Germline loops: CDR1 SGHAT, CDR2 FQNNGV. The CDR3 is made up of 15 amino acids. CDR3 bases: TGTGCCAGCAGCTCCTGGACAGCGTCTGGAAACACCATATATTTT. It codes for CASSSWTASGNTIYF.

The chain joins TRBV10-2 to TRBJ1-2; 11 nucleotides match TRBD1. The CDR3 spans 17 residues. Germline V lookup: CDR1 WSHSY, CDR2 SAAADI. V lost 6 bases, J lost 2 bases, and 11 bases stayed unmatched. This CDR3 reads CASSPWTGGSINYGYTF. CDR3 sequence (DNA): TGCGCCAGCAGCCCTTGGACAGGGGGCTCAATCAACTATGGCTACACCTTC.

The chain employs TRBV4-1 and TRBJ2-2; the D gene is possibly TRBD1 (6 bases). V lost 10 bases to trimming and J lost 0 bases, with 15 bases between them. This CDR3 is built from 15 residues. Germline V gene lookup returns CDR1 MGHRA and CDR2 YSYEKL. In DNA, the CDR3 is TGCGCCACCCGGGACAACCCCACGAACACCGGGGAGCTGTTTTTT. It yields the protein CATRDNPTNTGELFF.

The CDR3 sequence is CASATLEVRGKNTGELFF. In DNA form, the CDR3 reads TGTGCCAGCGCCACCTTAGAAGTACGAGGGAAGAACACCGGGGAGCTGTTTTTT. The chain joins TRBV28 to TRBJ2-2; possible D gene TRBD2, 5 bases. Germline CDR1 reads MDHEN; CDR2 reads SYDVKM. The CDR3 is made up of 18 amino acids. The V end lost 8 bases, the J end lost 1 base, and 23 bases lay between the germline ends.

The chain joins TRBV11-2 to TRBJ2-3; maybe TRBD1 (6 bases). The germline V and J ends were trimmed by 10 bases and 7 bases, with 15 bases remaining between them. CDR1 and CDR2 (germline): SGHAT, FQNNGV. This CDR3 is 12 amino acids long. The CDR3 spells CATTEGGNTQYF. As DNA, the CDR3 is TGTGCCACCACGGAAGGGGGAAATACGCAGTATTTT. The whole variable domain, remainder taken from reference TRBV11-2 and TRBJ2-3, is EAGVAQSPRYKIIEKRQSVAFWCNPISGHATLYWYQQILGQGPKLLIQFQNNGVVDDSQLPKDRFSAERLKGVDSTLKIQPAKLEDSAVYLCATTEGGNTQYFGPGTRLTVL.

The J gene is TRBJ2-2, the V gene TRBV5-1; maybe TRBD1 (6 bases). Germline lookup yields CDR1 SGHRS and CDR2 YFSETQ. The CDR3 loop spans 15 amino acids. With 0 bases removed from V and 5 bases from J, the gap between germline ends came to 11 bases. The CDR3 DNA reads as TGCGCCAGCAGCTTGGGGCCCCAGGGGACCGGGGAGCTGTTTTTT. Translating it yields CASSLGPQGTGELFF.

The rearrangement links TRBV29-1 to TRBJ2-3, with D perhaps TRBD2 (6 bases). V lost 3 bases, J lost 0 bases, and 10 bases lay in between. Germline lookup yields CDR1 SQVTM and CDR2 ANQGSEA. The CDR3 contains 14 residues. Here the CDR3 DNA reads TGCAGCGTTGAGGGACTCCATAGCACAGATACGCAGTATTTT. This codes for CSVEGLHSTDTQYF.

The rearrangement joins TRBV12-3 or TRBV12-4 to TRBJ2-3, with 7 bases lining up with TRBD1. Trimming took 5 bases from V and 5 from J; bases not matched to a gene: 4. The CDR3 has 13 residues. In DNA, the CDR3 is TGTGCCAGCAGTATCCGACAGGGAGATACGCAGTATTTT. It codes for CASSIRQGDTQYF.

This chain uses TRBV29-1 with TRBJ2-2; no clear D gene. The CDR3 has 12 residues. Trimming removed 4 bases from V and 6 bases from J, with 9 bases in between. Germline CDR1 reads SQVTM; CDR2 reads ANQGSEA. The CDR3 DNA sequence: TGCAGCGTTGGTAGTTTTGCCGGGGAGCTGTTTTTT. This gives the protein CSVGSFAGELFF.

This clone appeared a single time. V and J are TRBV19 and TRBJ2-2, with D maybe TRBD2 (7 bases). The CDR3 covers 15 residues. Deletions cut 3 bases from V and 6 bases from J, with 14 bases between. Looked up from germline, CDR1 is LNHDA and CDR2 is SQIVND (reference sequence). The CDR3 loop is CASSISAGAAGELFF. As DNA, the CDR3 is TGTGCCAGTAGTATTAGCGCGGGGGCCGCCGGGGAGCTGTTTTTT.

The chain links TRBV27 to TRBJ1-1, with TRBD1 matching 11 bases. Losses at the gene ends were 0 bases for V and 7 bases for J; bases not matched to a gene: 4. Germline V gene lookup returns CDR1 MNHEY and CDR2 SMNVEV (reference sequence). The CDR3 contains 15 residues. CDR3 sequence (DNA): TGTGCCAGCAGTTTATCGGACAGGGGGCGCGATGAAGCTTTCTTT. As protein: CASSLSDRGRDEAFF.

The J gene is TRBJ2-5, the V gene TRBV7-9, with a possible D match to TRBD1 (5 bases). Deletions cut 0 bases from V and 4 bases from J, with 12 bases between. The CDR3 runs to 15 residues. Germline CDR1 reads SEHNR; CDR2 reads FQNEAQ (reference sequence). CDR3 coding DNA: TGTGCCAGCAGCTTAGCGCGGCAGGGTAGAGAGACCCAGTACTTC. This translates into CASSLARQGRETQYF.

The chain has TRBV13 and TRBJ1-2; D is unresolved. With 1 base removed from V and 6 bases from J, the gap between germline ends came to 15 bases. Germline loops: CDR1 PRHDT, CDR2 FYEKMQ (reference sequence). The CDR3 spans 15 residues. CDR3 sequence reads: CASSLDREASDGYTF. The CDR3 DNA reads TGTGCCAGCAGCTTAGATCGGGAGGCTTCAGATGGCTACACCTTC.

This chain joins TRBV7-9 and TRBJ2-7; no reliable D call. Trimming cost V 5 bases and J 2 bases, with 10 bases left between them. The CDR3 spans 13 residues. Germline V gene sequence: CDR1 SEHNR, CDR2 FQNEAQ (reference sequence). CDR3 sequence reads: CASSRDIPYEQYF. The CDR3 coding sequence is TGTGCCAGCAGCCGAGATATCCCCTACGAGCAGTACTTC.

V usage is TRBV5-1 and J usage is TRBJ1-4; D possibly corresponds to TRBD1 (6 bases). Germline V gene sequence: CDR1 SGHRS, CDR2 YFSETQ. CDR3 length equals 15 residues. Trimming removed 4 bases at V and 5 bases at J, with 15 bases between. As DNA, the CDR3 is TGCGCCAGCAGCCCGACCGGGACAATGAATGAAAAACTGTTTTTT. Translation gives CASSPTGTMNEKLFF.

The chain links TRBV19 to TRBJ1-5; no firm D call. Trimming took 7 bases from V and 2 from J, leaving 12 bases between them. Germline V CDR1 and CDR2: LNHDA, SQIVND (reference sequence). The CDR3 has 14 residues. CDR3 DNA: TGTGCCAGTACATCAGGATCGCGCAATCAGCCCCAGCATTTT. This codes for CASTSGSRNQPQHF.